This T cell receptor (beta chain) derives from a study of blood T cell repertoires in COVID-19. The wider study: Italy, Spain and the United States were the sources of the convalescent and acute COVID-19 samples.

Germline CDR1 is MNHEY and CDR2 is SVGEGT. The CDR3 spans 19 residues. V gave up 0 bases and J gave up 6 bases; unmatched junction bases: 16. Only in-frame clones appear in the TCRdb table, and some are missing; sequencing was by immunoSEQ multiplex PCR. In the table there are more than 65,000 clones, around 80% of which are singletons. The sequenced sample consisted of peripheral blood. This receptor was taken from a woman in her fifties or sixties with acute or convalescent COVID-19. The gene calls are TRBV6-2 or TRBV6-3 and TRBJ2-3; 9 bases are shared with TRBD2. CDR3 residues: CASSYSTPSGELEVDTQYF. The CDR3 DNA sequence: TGTGCCAGCAGTTACTCGACACCTAGCGGGGAGCTGGAGGTCGATACGCAGTATTTT.